The 22 T cell receptor beta chains below all came from one sample that was sequenced in a study of blood T cell repertoires in COVID-19. Using immunoSEQ multiplex PCR, the repertoire was profiled, and TCRdb retains in-frame clones only, with some absent. This table has some 350,000 clones, 70% to 90% appearing once. The sample taken for sequencing was PBMCs or T cells enriched from blood (not recorded which). All receptors derive from a woman in her 30s who had recovered from COVID-19.

This clone came up a few times. Other DNA sequences in this specimen translate into the identical CDR3. V gene TRBV7-2 combines with J gene TRBJ1-2; 8 bases are a match to TRBD1. CDR1 SGHTA and CDR2 FQGNSA come from the germline V gene. The ends lost 4 bases at V and 4 bases at J; junction bases unmatched: 2. This CDR3 comprises 13 residues. CDR3 sequence (DNA): TGTGCCAGCAGCTCGGGACAGGCCTATGGCTACACCTTC. Amino acids: CASSSGQAYGYTF. Filled out from reference TRBV7-2 and TRBJ1-2, the complete variable domain reads GAGVSQSPSNKVTEKGKDVELRCDPISGHTALYWYRQSLGQGLEFLIYFQGNSAPDKSGLPSDRFSAERTGGSVSTLTIQRTQQEDSAVYLCASSSGQAYGYTFGSGTRLTVV.

V and J are TRBV3-1 (or the pseudogene TRBV3-2) and TRBJ2-2; weak D call: TRBD2 (6 bases). The CDR3 has 16 residues. Trimming left V 1 base short and J 0 bases short, with 9 bases between. Germline values: CDR1 LGHDT, CDR2 YNNKEL (reference sequence). The CDR3 DNA sequence: TGTGCCAGCAGCCAAGGGCTAGCGTCGAACACCGGGGAGCTGTTTTTT. Its translation: CASSQGLASNTGELFF.

The chain uses TRBV6-5 and TRBJ1-3; a weak D match, TRBD1 (6 bases). V shed 6 bases and J shed 1 base, with 7 bases lying between them. The CDR3 runs to 13 residues. Per germline, CDR1 MNHEY and CDR2 SVGAGI. This CDR3 is CASRGTSGNTIYF. The CDR3 region has the DNA TGTGCCAGCAGGGGGACATCTGGAAACACCATATATTTT.

This clone was detected once. The rearrangement joins TRBV19 to TRBJ2-5; TRBD1 is a possible D gene (6 bases). This CDR3 has 13 residues. Germline V gives CDR1 LNHDA, CDR2 SQIVND (reference sequence). V lost 2 bases and J 3 bases, leaving 7 bases between the germline ends. CDR3: CASSIPGEETQYF. CDR3 in DNA: TGTGCCAGTAGTATACCAGGGGAAGAGACCCAGTACTTC.

V is TRBV6-5 and J is TRBJ1-2, with D possibly matching TRBD1 (6 bases). V lost 6 bases and J lost 5, with 13 bases in between. Germline V gene sequence: CDR1 MNHEY, CDR2 SVGAGI. CDR3 size: 13 residues. The CDR3: CASRTDRRYGYTF. In DNA form, the CDR3 reads TGTGCCAGCAGGACCGACAGGCGATATGGCTACACCTTC.

The rearrangement uses TRBV29-1 and TRBJ1-2; a weak D match, TRBD1 (5 bases). Looked up from germline, CDR1 is SQVTM and CDR2 is ANQGSEA. The ends were cut back, 4 bases at V and 7 bases at J, with 13 bases in the middle. This CDR3 has 12 residues. The DNA of the CDR3 is TGCAGCGTTGCGTTCAGGGTCGGTGGCTACACCTTC. Translating it yields CSVAFRVGGYTF.

The CDR3 DNA reads TGTGCCAGCAGCGTTACAGGGAGGGGAAGCAATCAGCCCCAGCATTTT. Translating gives CASSVTGRGSNQPQHF. The V gene is TRBV2, the J gene TRBJ1-5, with D possibly TRBD1 on 6 matching bases. The V and J ends lost 6 bases and 1 base respectively, with 16 bases between them. The CDR3 consists of 16 residues. In germline, CDR1 is SNHLY, CDR2 FYNNEI.

The chain carries TRBV7-9 and TRBJ1-2; 9 bases are shared with TRBD1. Per the germline V gene, CDR1 is SEHNR and CDR2 is FQNEAQ (reference sequence). This CDR3 spans 15 amino acids. The V and J ends lost 2 bases and 2 bases, in that order; junction bases with no gene match: 3. CDR3 DNA sequence: TGTGCCAGCAGCTTACCTGGGACAGGGAACTATGGCTACACCTTC. Protein: CASSLPGTGNYGYTF.

This chain connects TRBV18 to TRBJ2-1; D uncertain. The CDR3 runs to 13 residues. Trimming removed 5 bases from V and 12 bases from J, with 17 bases in between. Per the germline V gene, CDR1 is KGHSH and CDR2 is LQKENI. CDR3 region: CASSSEVSEGQFF. The CDR3 DNA is TGTGCCAGCTCATCAGAGGTCTCTGAAGGGCAGTTCTTC.

This clone was observed a handful of times. V is TRBV6-4 and J is TRBJ1-2, with D perhaps TRBD1 (5 bases). The V and J ends lost 2 bases and 4 bases respectively, with 17 bases between them. Germline-derived CDR1 and CDR2 are MRHNA and SNTAGT. The CDR3 is 16 residues long. The CDR3 DNA reads TGTGCCAGCAGTGACACCCCCCAGGCGGGGCCCTATGGCTACACCTTC. Amino acids: CASSDTPQAGPYGYTF.

Only a few counts were recorded for this clone. This chain joins TRBV3-1 (or the pseudogene TRBV3-2) and TRBJ2-7; possibly TRBD2 for D (6 bases). The ends were cut back, 0 bases at V and 1 base at J, with 10 bases in the middle. The CDR3 is 15 amino acids. Germline V gene sequence: CDR1 LGHDT, CDR2 YNNKEL (reference sequence). CDR3 DNA sequence: TGTGCCAGCAGCCAAGATGCGGGGAGGTCCTACGAGCAGTACTTC. Amino acid sequence: CASSQDAGRSYEQYF.

The rearrangement joins TRBV2 to TRBJ2-5; D gene unclear. CDR1 is SNHLY and CDR2 is FYNNEI in the germline V gene. The CDR3 totals 13 residues. Trimming pared 7 bases from V and 0 bases from J, leaving 9 bases between. CDR3 coding DNA: TGTGCCAGCATGCGTCTCGACCAAGAGACCCAGTACTTC. Translating gives CASMRLDQETQYF. The whole variable domain, filled in from reference TRBV2 and TRBJ2-5, reads EPEVTQTPSHQVTQMGQEVILRCVPISNHLYFYWYRQILGQKVEFLVSFYNNEISEKSEIFDDQFSVERPDGSNFTLKIRSTKLEDSAMYFCASMRLDQETQYFGPGTRLLVL.

The rearrangement links TRBV5-1 to TRBJ1-5, with TRBD1 identical over 8 bases. The CDR3 extends over 13 amino acids. The germline V gene has CDR1 SGHRS and CDR2 YFSETQ. Germline trimming cut 3 bases from V and 4 bases from J; bases unmatched to any gene: 0. The chain's CDR3 is CASSWTGNQPQHF. The DNA of the CDR3 is TGCGCCAGCAGCTGGACAGGGAATCAGCCCCAGCATTTT. Full variable domain (rest looked up from reference TRBV5-1 and TRBJ1-5): KAGVTQTPRYLIKTRGQQVTLSCSPISGHRSVSWYQQTPGQGLQFLFEYFSETQRNKGNFPGRFSGRQFSNSRSEMNVSTLELGDSALYLCASSWTGNQPQHFGDGTRLSIL.

The V gene is TRBV3-1 (or the pseudogene TRBV3-2), the J gene TRBJ1-2; TRBD1 aligns across 8 bases. The CDR3 has 14 residues. Per the germline V gene, CDR1 is LGHDT and CDR2 is YNNKEL (reference sequence). The ends lost 6 bases at V and 5 bases at J; junction bases unmatched: 8. The DNA of the CDR3 is TGTGCCAGCAGTCTAGGACAGGGCCCTTATGGCTACACCTTC. Its translation is CASSLGQGPYGYTF.

The chain uses TRBV28 and TRBJ1-2; 7 bases map to TRBD1. The junction had 11 bases not matched to a gene; V was cut back by 7 bases and J by 3 bases. Germline V lookup: CDR1 MDHEN, CDR2 SYDVKM. This CDR3 has 15 residues. The CDR3 is CASTLRGRGHYGYTF. As DNA, the CDR3 is TGTGCCAGCACTCTTAGGGGGCGCGGTCACTATGGCTACACCTTC.

This clone was seen a handful of times. The chain is built from TRBV7-9 and TRBJ2-2, with 9 bases lining up with TRBD1. Germline CDR1 reads SEHNR; CDR2 reads FQNEAQ (reference sequence). With 5 bases clipped from V and 6 bases from J, the junction kept 7 bases outside the gene matches. The CDR3 length is 15 residues. CDR3 amino acids: CASSPGQGRAGELFF. The CDR3, as DNA: TGTGCCAGCAGCCCGGGACAGGGAAGGGCCGGGGAGCTGTTTTTT.

The genes are TRBV5-6 and TRBJ1-1; 8 nucleotides align to TRBD1. J lost 1 base, V lost 4 bases, and 9 bases had no gene match. In germline, CDR1 is SGHDT, CDR2 YYEEEE. This CDR3 has 16 residues. CDR3 bases: TGTGCCAGCAGCCCCAACGCAGGGGGCACGAACACTGAAGCTTTCTTT. The encoded protein is CASSPNAGGTNTEAFF.

The gene calls are TRBV7-2 and TRBJ1-2; 11 bases are shared with TRBD1. V was pared by 1 base and J by 5 bases, with 6 bases of the junction left unmatched. Germline V CDR1 and CDR2: SGHTA, FQGNSA. The CDR3 extends over 16 amino acids. The CDR3 bases are TGTGCCAGCAGCTTAGGCGGACAGGGGGCGCGGTATGGCTACACCTTC. Translating it yields CASSLGGQGARYGYTF.

The chain links TRBV18 to TRBJ2-6; D not resolved. The germline gives CDR1 KGHSH, CDR2 LQKENI. Trimming stripped 4 bases from V and 0 bases from J, with 7 bases between. This CDR3 has 15 amino acids. DNA for the CDR3: TGTGCCAGCTCACAAACCGGCTCTGGGGCCAACGTCCTGACTTTC. Protein: CASSQTGSGANVLTF.

V gene TRBV29-1 combines with J gene TRBJ1-2; TRBD1 agrees at 7 bases. Germline V CDR1 and CDR2: SQVTM, ANQGSEA. J gave up 1 base and V 3 bases, and 8 bases lay outside the gene matches. The CDR3 runs 15 residues. In DNA, the CDR3 is TGCAGCGTTGATATTTTGGGACAGTTTAACTATGGCTACACCTTC. Translation gives CSVDILGQFNYGYTF.

Here the CDR3 reads CASSPGTGGYYEQYF. As DNA, the CDR3 is TGTGCCAGCAGTCCCGGGACAGGGGGTTACTACGAGCAGTACTTC. The V call is TRBV27, the J call TRBJ2-7, with 11 positions matching TRBD1. The trim removed 5 bases at V and 3 bases at J, leaving 6 bases unmatched. Germline loops: CDR1 MNHEY, CDR2 SMNVEV (reference sequence). The CDR3 is 15 residues long.

Ten or more counts support this clone. CDR3 region: CASSPGTGASRGGHTF. In DNA form, the CDR3 reads TGTGCCAGCTCACCGGGGACAGGCGCAAGCCGGGGCGGGCACACCTTC. The J gene is TRBJ1-2, the V gene TRBV18; the match to TRBD1 covers 8 bases. Germline trimming cut 3 bases from V and 12 bases from J; bases unmatched to any gene: 18. Germline loops: CDR1 KGHSH, CDR2 LQKENI. The CDR3 totals 16 residues.